The 12 T cell receptor beta chains reported below all come from one sample, sequenced in a study of blood T cell repertoires in COVID-19. Data came from immunoSEQ multiplex PCR; TCRdb stores just in-frame clones and leaves some out. This repertoire shows under 65,000 clones, roughly 87% found once; its top ten account for 22%. Sequences were obtained from peripheral blood. These receptors all come from a woman over 75 with COVID-19, enrolled during active disease.

The chain recombines TRBV5-5 with TRBJ1-3, with D unresolved. The germline V and J ends were trimmed by 0 bases and 0 bases, with 4 bases remaining between them. Germline V gene sequence: CDR1 SGHKS, CDR2 YYEKEE (reference sequence). The CDR3 contains 14 residues. The CDR3 DNA reads TGTGCCAGCAGCTTGGGGAGCTCTGGAAACACCATATATTTT. It translates to CASSLGSSGNTIYF.

The chain combines TRBV5-1 with TRBJ2-7; TRBD1 matches 10 bases. This CDR3 is built from 17 residues. The germline V gene encodes CDR1 SGHRS and CDR2 YFSETQ. J lost 3 bases, V lost 1 base, and 10 bases had no gene match. Here the CDR3 reads CASSLIGSRTGGYEQYF. In nucleotides, the CDR3 is TGCGCCAGCAGCTTGATCGGTAGCAGGACAGGGGGCTACGAGCAGTACTTC.

The rearrangement links TRBV19 to TRBJ2-5; 9 nucleotides agree with TRBD1. The length of the CDR3 is 15 residues. V lost 4 bases, J lost 3 bases, and 6 bases stayed unmatched. Germline V CDR1 and CDR2: LNHDA, SQIVND (reference sequence). The CDR3 sequence: CASSSTGGIKETQYF. The DNA of the CDR3 is TGTGCCAGTAGTAGCACAGGGGGCATAAAAGAGACCCAGTACTTC.

The CDR3 here is CASSTQGDHYGYTF. As DNA, the CDR3 is TGTGCCAGCAGTACTCAGGGGGATCACTATGGCTACACCTTC. V is TRBV2 and J is TRBJ1-2; the match to TRBD1 covers 7 bases. The CDR3 consists of 14 residues. The ends lost 5 bases at V and 3 bases at J; junction bases unmatched: 6. The germline V gene has CDR1 SNHLY and CDR2 FYNNEI.

This chain links TRBV9 with TRBJ2-7, with 8 bases that match TRBD1. The CDR3 contains 14 residues. After removal of 0 bases from V and 2 bases from J, the junction contained 1 base not matched to a gene. Germline V lookup: CDR1 SGDLS, CDR2 YYNGEE. DNA for the CDR3: TGTGCCAGCAGCGTAGGGACAGGGACCTACGAGCAGTACTTC. Its protein is CASSVGTGTYEQYF.

The chain links TRBV25-1 to TRBJ1-2; TRBD1 aligns across 7 bases. The germline CDR1 and CDR2 sequences are MGHDK and SYGVNS. Germline trimming cut 0 bases from V and 8 bases from J; bases unmatched to any gene: 15. The CDR3 has 17 residues. The CDR3 DNA is TGTGCCAGCAGTGAATATTTCCTAGGGAAGAGGGGGCGCGGCTACACCTTC. Residues: CASSEYFLGKRGRGYTF.

V usage is TRBV27 and J usage is TRBJ1-4; 10 bases agree with TRBD1. V lost 5 bases to trimming and J lost 5 bases; unmatched junction nucleotides: 5. The germline gives CDR1 MNHEY, CDR2 SMNVEV (reference sequence). There are 15 residues in the CDR3. The CDR3, as DNA: TGTGCCAGCAGTCCCGTGGACAGGGGGAATGAAAAACTGTTTTTT. It encodes CASSPVDRGNEKLFF.

The chain recombines TRBV6-5 with TRBJ2-2; 8 positions agree with TRBD2. Germline V lookup: CDR1 MNHEY, CDR2 SVGAGI. The J segment lost 1 base and the V segment lost 8 bases, leaving 3 bases of the junction unmatched. The CDR3 has 14 amino acids. This chain's CDR3 is CASGLAGNTGELFF. The CDR3 DNA follows: TGTGCCAGCGGTCTAGCGGGGAACACCGGGGAGCTGTTTTTT.

The chain uses TRBV30 and TRBJ2-7; D unclear. CDR3 length: 12 amino acids. V lost 7 bases, J lost 4 bases, and 14 bases lay in between. Germline loops: CDR1 GTSNPN, CDR2 SVGIG (reference sequence). The CDR3 protein is CALETWAYEQYF. CDR3 DNA sequence: TGTGCCTTGGAAACGTGGGCTTACGAGCAGTACTTC. The variable domain in full, with the rest retrieved from reference TRBV30 and TRBJ2-7, is SQTIHQWPATLVQPVGSPLSLECTVEGTSNPNLYWYRQAAGRGLQLLFYSVGIGQISSEVPQNLSASRPQDRQFILSSKKLLLSDSGFYLCALETWAYEQYFGPGTRLTVT.

V gene TRBV5-1 combines with J gene TRBJ2-2, with TRBD1 as a possible D gene (5 bases). Trimming shortened V by 0 bases and J by 7 bases, and 13 bases separated the two germline ends. Germline CDR1 SGHRS, CDR2 YFSETQ. The CDR3 is made up of 15 amino acids. The CDR3 spells CASSLGWGGSGELFF. CDR3 sequence (DNA): TGCGCCAGCAGCTTGGGATGGGGCGGCAGCGGGGAGCTGTTTTTT.

There are a few counts of this clone. V is TRBV6-5 and J is TRBJ1-6; possible D gene TRBD1, 5 bases. Between the trimmed V and J ends, which lost 6 bases and 8 bases, there was a span of 11 bases. The CDR3 consists of 13 residues. Germline V lookup: CDR1 MNHEY, CDR2 SVGAGI. CDR3 region: CASREGLDSPLHF. In DNA, the CDR3 is TGTGCCAGCAGAGAGGGACTCGATTCACCCCTCCACTTT.

The V gene is TRBV3-1 (or the pseudogene TRBV3-2), the J gene TRBJ1-6, with TRBD1 matching over 8 bases. This CDR3 has 14 amino acids. V shed 5 bases and J 9 bases; nucleotides not matched to a gene: 6. Germline values: CDR1 LGHDT, CDR2 YNNKEL (reference sequence). CDR3: CASSTQGGASPLHF. CDR3 nucleotides: TGTGCCAGCAGCACACAGGGGGGGGCTTCACCCCTCCACTTT.